This TCR beta chain is drawn from a study of blood T cells in healthy people across ages. Study-level findings and limits: When one million T cells were used, diversity estimates were thought to be underestimates. Using unsorted PBMCs precluded a conclusive naive versus antigen-experienced comparison.

PCR was performed a second time for roughly 7 to 11 cycles using a sample-barcoded 5' primer and a J-beta primer mix. Every sample gave at least 2.5 million paired-end reads containing CDR3. TCRdb re-analysed the 5' RACE reads in MiXCR, keeping a single row per CDR3 protein. The data contain approximately 1.5 million distinct CDR3 sequences, roughly 43% of them seen just once; the ten biggest clones take up just over 4%. Per individual sample, total RNA of at least 6 micrograms was extracted. Losses at the gene ends were 2 bases for V and 9 bases for J; bases not matched to a gene: 7. The CDR3 runs 14 residues. The germline CDR1 and CDR2 sequences are SGHTA and FQGNSA. Details on this clonotype: Its antigen is unidentified.

The receptor's source is a woman between 18 and 30 years old in good health. The V and J genes are TRBV7-2 and TRBJ2-1; TRBD2 matches 7 bases. The source material was blood. CDR3 protein: CASSLKRGEGEQFF. As DNA, the CDR3 is TGTGCCAGCAGCTTAAAGAGAGGGGAGGGTGAGCAGTTCTTC.